The present T cell receptor (beta chain) was sequenced within a study of molecular identifiers for immune sequencing clone quantification. Study summary: RNA, taken in replicates from approximately 20,000 or 100,000 naive CD8 cells, was split five ways, with four sequenced. Study-wide results and limits: In a background of under 1.3 million naive cells, spiked Jurkat TCR RNA from one cell was reportedly detectable. In CMV-specific effectors, clones above 20 copies held over 97% of molecules; naive, under 1%.

In the sort, naive CD8 T cells were defined as CD8+CD4-CCR7+CD45RA+. TCRdb independently ran MiXCR on the PCR reads; one entry per CDR3 protein. In the table there are approximately 550,000 distinct CDR3 sequences, 20% to 25% of which are singletons. This clonotype showed up just a few times. What it binds is unknown. The clonotype originates from a human donor in good health. Some libraries in this study had Jurkat cell RNA spiked in. The sequenced sample was naive CD8+ T cells from blood, with Jurkat cell RNA spiked in. The subset: FACS-sorted CD8+CD4-CCR7+CD45RA+ naive T cells.

The CDR3 spells CASSLGWQGPYEQFF. The CDR3 nucleotides read TGTGCCAGCAGCTTGGGGTGGCAGGGCCCCTACGAGCAGTTCTTC. This chain connects TRBV5-6 to TRBJ2-1; D perhaps matches TRBD1 (5 bases). Germline CDR1 and CDR2: SGHDT and YYEEEE. V gave up 0 bases and J gave up 10 bases, with 17 bases separating them. The CDR3 spans 15 residues.